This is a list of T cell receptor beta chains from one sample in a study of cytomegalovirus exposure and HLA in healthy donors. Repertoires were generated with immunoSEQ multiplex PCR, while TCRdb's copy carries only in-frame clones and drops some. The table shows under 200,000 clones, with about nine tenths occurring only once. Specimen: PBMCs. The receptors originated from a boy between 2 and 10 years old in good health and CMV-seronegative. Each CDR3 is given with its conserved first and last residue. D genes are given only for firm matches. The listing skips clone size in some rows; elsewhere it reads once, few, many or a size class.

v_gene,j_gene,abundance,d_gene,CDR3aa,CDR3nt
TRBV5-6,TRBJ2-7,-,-,CASSFGVGSYEQYF,TGTGCCAGCAGCTTCGGGGTGGGCTCCTACGAGCAGTACTTC
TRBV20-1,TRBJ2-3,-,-,CSVDRLGTQYF,TGCAGCGTGGACAGACTTGGTACGCAGTATTTT
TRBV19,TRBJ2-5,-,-,CASSILGSQETQYF,TGTGCCAGTAGTATTCTGGGCAGCCAAGAGACCCAGTACTTC
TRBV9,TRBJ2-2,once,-,CASSVAWGLDQVGELFF,TGTGCCAGCAGCGTAGCTTGGGGACTTGATCAGGTCGGGGAGCTGTTTTTT
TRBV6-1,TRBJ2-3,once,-,CASSEVGEDTQYF,TGTGCCAGCAGTGAAGTCGGGGAAGATACGCAGTATTTT
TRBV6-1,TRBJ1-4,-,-,CASSAGEAATNEKLFF,TGTGCCAGCAGTGCTGGAGAAGCGGCAACTAATGAAAAACTGTTTTTT
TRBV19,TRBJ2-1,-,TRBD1,CASSAIPGQGADEQFF,TGTGCCAGTAGTGCCATTCCGGGACAGGGGGCAGATGAGCAGTTCTTC
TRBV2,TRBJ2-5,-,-,CASRETAGIQETQYF,TGTGCCAGCAGGGAGACCGCGGGTATCCAAGAGACCCAGTACTTC
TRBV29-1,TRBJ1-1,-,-,CSTYKQGTEAFF,TGCAGCACTTACAAGCAGGGCACTGAAGCTTTCTTT
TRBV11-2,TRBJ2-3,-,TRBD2,CASSLALKAGGRTDTQYF,TGTGCCAGCAGCTTGGCCCTTAAGGCGGGAGGCCGCACAGATACGCAGTATTTT
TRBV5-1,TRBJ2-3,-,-,CASSLVGSSSDTQYF,TGCGCCAGCAGCTTGGTGGGTAGCTCCTCAGATACGCAGTATTTT
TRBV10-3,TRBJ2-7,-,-,CAIRTPNYEQYF,TGTGCCATCAGAACTCCGAACTACGAGCAGTACTTC
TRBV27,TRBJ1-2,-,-,CASSPRTAYGYTF,TGTGCCAGCAGTCCGCGGACTGCGTATGGCTACACCTTC
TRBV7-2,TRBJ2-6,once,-,CASSLWLRDYSGANVLTF,TGTGCCAGCAGCTTATGGTTGCGGGATTACTCTGGGGCCAACGTCCTGACTTTC
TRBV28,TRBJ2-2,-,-,CASSLVRTYTGELFF,TGTGCCAGCAGTTTAGTGAGGACTTACACCGGGGAGCTGTTTTTT
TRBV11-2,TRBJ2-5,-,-,CASTPTSSGTQYF,TGTGCCAGCACCCCGACCTCGTCGGGGACCCAGTACTTC
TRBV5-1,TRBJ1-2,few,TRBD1,CASSLGTGSRGYTF,TGCGCCAGCAGCCTTGGGACAGGGTCTCGTGGCTACACCTTC
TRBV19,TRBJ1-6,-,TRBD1,CASSRTGLSYNSPLHF,TGTGCCAGTAGTAGGACAGGTTTGTCCTATAATTCACCCCTCCACTTT
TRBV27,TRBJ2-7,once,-,CASSLGLGGPYEQYF,TGTGCCAGCAGTTTGGGTCTCGGGGGGCCATACGAGCAGTACTTC
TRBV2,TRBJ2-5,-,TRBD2,CASKYRAGAEGETQYF,TGTGCCAGCAAATATAGAGCGGGGGCCGAGGGAGAGACCCAGTACTTC
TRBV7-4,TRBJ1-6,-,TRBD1,CASSLAARQGNNSPLHF,TGTGCCAGCAGCTTAGCGGCCAGACAGGGGAATAATTCACCCCTCCACTTT
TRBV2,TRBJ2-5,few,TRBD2,CACRTSGGEETQYF,TGTGCCTGTCGGACTAGCGGGGGGGAAGAGACCCAGTACTTC
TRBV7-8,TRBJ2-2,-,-,CASSFPDRHLVGELFF,TGTGCCAGCAGCTTCCCCGACAGGCACCTAGTCGGGGAGCTGTTTTTT
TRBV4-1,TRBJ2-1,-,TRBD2,CASSQVRGGISGTAMSYNEQFF,TGCGCCAGCAGCCAAGTACGGGGTGGGATTAGCGGGACCGCGATGTCCTACAATGAGCAGTTCTTC
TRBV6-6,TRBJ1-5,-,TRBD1,CASSFRQGTQPQHF,TGTGCCAGCAGTTTCCGACAGGGTACGCAGCCCCAGCATTTT
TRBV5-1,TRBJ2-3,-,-,CASSPGDNIDTQYF,TGCGCCAGCAGCCCGGGAGACAACATAGATACGCAGTATTTT
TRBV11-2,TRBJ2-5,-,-,CASSLAFTSSVETQYF,TGTGCCAGCAGCTTAGCATTTACATCTAGCGTGGAGACCCAGTACTTC
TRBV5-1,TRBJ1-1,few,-,CASSDPGYTEAFF,TGCGCCAGCAGCGACCCGGGTTACACTGAAGCTTTCTTT
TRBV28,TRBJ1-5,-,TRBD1,CASSYPGGQPQHF,TGTGCCAGCAGTTACCCAGGGGGCCAGCCCCAGCATTTT
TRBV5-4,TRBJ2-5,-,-,CASSRGETQYF,TGTGCCAGCAGCCGGGGGGAGACCCAGTACTTC
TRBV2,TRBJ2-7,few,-,CASRADRTDIF,TGTGCCAGCAGGGCTGACAGGACTGACATTTTC
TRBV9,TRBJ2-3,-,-,CASSVQGGGTDTQYF,TGTGCCAGCAGCGTCCAGGGAGGCGGAACAGATACGCAGTATTTT
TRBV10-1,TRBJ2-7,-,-,CARKIARDTAYEQYF,TGCGCCAGGAAAATTGCTCGGGACACAGCCTACGAGCAGTACTTC
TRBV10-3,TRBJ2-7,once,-,CAIRDLNSYEQYF,TGTGCCATCCGGGACTTGAACTCCTACGAGCAGTACTTC
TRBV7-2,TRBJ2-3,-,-,CASSLGAGRDTQYF,TGTGCCAGCAGCTTAGGGGCGGGTCGAGATACGCAGTATTTT
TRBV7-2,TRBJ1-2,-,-,CASSVSPGTPLF,TGTGCCAGCAGCGTTAGCCCAGGGACACCCCTTTTC
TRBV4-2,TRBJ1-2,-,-,CASSLGQGSSPYGYTF,TGTGCCAGCAGCCTGGGTCAGGGGTCCTCCCCCTATGGCTACACCTTC
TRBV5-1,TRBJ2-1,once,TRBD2,CASNEREFRNEQFF,TGCGCCAGCAATGAGCGGGAGTTCCGCAATGAGCAGTTCTTC
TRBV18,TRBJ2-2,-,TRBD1,CASSPGTGGMRNTGELFF,TGTGCCAGCTCACCCGGGACAGGGGGCATGAGGAACACCGGGGAGCTGTTTTTT
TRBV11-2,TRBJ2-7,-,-,CASSSADIYPYEQYF,TGTGCCAGCAGCTCCGCGGACATTTACCCCTACGAGCAGTACTTC
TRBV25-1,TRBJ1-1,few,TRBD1,CASSEGQMNTEAFF,TGTGCCAGCAGTGAGGGACAGATGAACACTGAAGCTTTCTTT
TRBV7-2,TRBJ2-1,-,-,CASSPYNEQFF,TGTGCCAGCAGCCCTTACAATGAGCAGTTCTTC
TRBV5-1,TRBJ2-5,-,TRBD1,CASSLVTGQETQYF,TGCGCCAGCAGCTTGGTGACAGGGCAAGAGACCCAGTACTTC
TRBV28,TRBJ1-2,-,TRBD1,CASSETGEGYTF,TGTGCCAGCAGCGAAACAGGGGAAGGCTACACCTTC
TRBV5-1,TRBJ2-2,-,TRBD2,CASSLLAGTNTGELFF,TGCGCCAGCAGCTTGTTAGCGGGAACGAACACCGGGGAGCTGTTTTTT
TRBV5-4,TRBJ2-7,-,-,CASSYRREQYF,TGTGCCAGCAGCTACAGGCGCGAGCAGTACTTC
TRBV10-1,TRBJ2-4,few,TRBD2,CASSPTSGGAGNIQYF,TGCGCCAGCAGTCCGACTAGCGGGGGGGCCGGAAACATTCAGTACTTC
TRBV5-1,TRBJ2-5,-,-,CASSLEGETQYF,TGCGCCAGCAGCTTGGAGGGGGAGACCCAGTACTTC
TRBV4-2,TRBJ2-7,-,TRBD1,CASSQPGGSGYEQYF,TGTGCCAGCAGCCAACCAGGGGGTTCCGGCTACGAGCAGTACTTC
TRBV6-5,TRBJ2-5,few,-,CASSYGSGETQYF,TGTGCCAGCAGTTACGGCAGTGGAGAGACCCAGTACTTC
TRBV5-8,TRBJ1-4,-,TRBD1,CASSPQDRGLLFF,TGTGCCAGCAGCCCACAGGACAGGGGACTGCTGTTTTTT
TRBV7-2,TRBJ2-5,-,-,CASSQIRGGVAETQYF,TGTGCCAGCAGCCAGATTAGGGGTGGGGTTGCGGAGACCCAGTACTTC
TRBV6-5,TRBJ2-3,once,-,CASSRGPGTDTQYF,TGTGCCAGCAGCAGGGGTCCGGGCACAGATACGCAGTATTTT
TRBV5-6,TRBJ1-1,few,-,CASSLSPGSTEAFF,TGTGCCAGCAGCTTGAGCCCGGGGAGCACTGAAGCTTTCTTT
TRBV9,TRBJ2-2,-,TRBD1,CASSVEGDRAGVGELFF,TGTGCCAGCAGCGTAGAGGGGGACAGGGCTGGAGTCGGGGAGCTGTTTTTT
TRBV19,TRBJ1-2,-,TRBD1,CASSIAEGGIYGYTF,TGTGCCAGTAGTATAGCCGAAGGGGGCATCTATGGCTACACCTTC
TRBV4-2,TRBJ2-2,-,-,CASSQGGGAGELFF,TGTGCCAGCAGCCAAGGAGGGGGGGCCGGGGAGCTGTTTTTT